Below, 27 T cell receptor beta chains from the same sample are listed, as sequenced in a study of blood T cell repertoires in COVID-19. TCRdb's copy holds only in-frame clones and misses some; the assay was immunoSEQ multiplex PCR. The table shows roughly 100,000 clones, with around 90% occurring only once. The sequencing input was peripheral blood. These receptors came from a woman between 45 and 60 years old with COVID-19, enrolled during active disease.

CDR3 protein: CSASGSYNEQFF. CDR3 DNA: TGCAGTGCTAGTGGCAGCTACAATGAGCAGTTCTTC. The genes are TRBV20-1 and TRBJ2-1; D not certain. This CDR3 region has 12 residues. Germline-derived CDR1 and CDR2 are DFQATT and SNEGSKA (reference sequence). Between the trimmed V and J ends, which lost 3 bases and 3 bases, there was a span of 6 bases.

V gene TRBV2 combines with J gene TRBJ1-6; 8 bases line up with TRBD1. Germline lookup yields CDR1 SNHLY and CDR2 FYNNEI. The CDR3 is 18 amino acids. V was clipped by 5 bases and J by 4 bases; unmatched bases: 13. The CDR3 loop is CASSQDRGPTGYNSPLHF. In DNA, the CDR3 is TGTGCCAGCAGTCAAGACAGGGGCCCCACCGGGTATAATTCACCCCTCCACTTT.

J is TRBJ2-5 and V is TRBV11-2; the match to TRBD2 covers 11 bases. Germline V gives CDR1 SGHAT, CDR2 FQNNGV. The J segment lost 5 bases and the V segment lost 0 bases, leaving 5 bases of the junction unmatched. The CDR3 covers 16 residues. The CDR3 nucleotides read TGTGCCAGCAGCTTAGAAAGGCCTAGCGGGGGGGAGACCCAGTACTTC. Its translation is CASSLERPSGGETQYF.

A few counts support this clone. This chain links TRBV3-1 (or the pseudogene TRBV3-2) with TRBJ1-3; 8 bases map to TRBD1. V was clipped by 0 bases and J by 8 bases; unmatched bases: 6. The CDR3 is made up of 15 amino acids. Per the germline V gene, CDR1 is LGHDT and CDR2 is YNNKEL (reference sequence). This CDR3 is CASSQEAQGGDTIYF. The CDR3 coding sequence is TGTGCCAGCAGCCAAGAGGCACAGGGGGGCGACACCATATATTTT.

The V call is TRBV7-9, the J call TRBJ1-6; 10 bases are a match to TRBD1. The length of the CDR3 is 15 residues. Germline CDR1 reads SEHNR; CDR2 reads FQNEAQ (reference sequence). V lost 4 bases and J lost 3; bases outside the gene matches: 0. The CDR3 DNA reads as TGTGCCAGCAGCTGGACAGGGGGCTATAATTCACCCCTCCACTTT. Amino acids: CASSWTGGYNSPLHF.

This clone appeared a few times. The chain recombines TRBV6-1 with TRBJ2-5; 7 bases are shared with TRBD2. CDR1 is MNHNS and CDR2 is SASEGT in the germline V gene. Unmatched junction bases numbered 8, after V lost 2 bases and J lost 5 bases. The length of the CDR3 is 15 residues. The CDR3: CASSENWGGWETQYF. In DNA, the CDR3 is TGTGCCAGCAGTGAAAACTGGGGGGGATGGGAGACCCAGTACTTC.

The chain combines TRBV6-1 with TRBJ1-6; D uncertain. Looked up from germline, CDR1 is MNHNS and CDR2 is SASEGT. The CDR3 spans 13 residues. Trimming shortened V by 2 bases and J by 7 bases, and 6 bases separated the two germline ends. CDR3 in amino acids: CASSENGNSPLHF. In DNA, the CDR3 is TGTGCCAGCAGTGAAAACGGGAATTCACCCCTCCACTTT.

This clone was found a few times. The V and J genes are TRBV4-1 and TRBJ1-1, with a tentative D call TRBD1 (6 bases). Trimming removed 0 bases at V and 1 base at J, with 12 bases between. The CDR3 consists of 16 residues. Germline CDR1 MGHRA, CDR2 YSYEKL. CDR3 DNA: TGCGCCAGCAGCCAAGAGTGGTTAGGGGGGAACACTGAAGCTTTCTTT. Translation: CASSQEWLGGNTEAFF.

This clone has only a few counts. CDR3 region: CASSPRGGVYEQYF. The DNA of the CDR3 is TGTGCCAGTAGTCCTCGGGGAGGGGTCTACGAGCAGTACTTC. This sequence joins TRBV19 and TRBJ2-7; 7 bases are a match to TRBD2. Germline loops: CDR1 LNHDA, CDR2 SQIVND (reference sequence). Trimming cost V 5 bases and J 3 bases; bases outside gene matches: 7. The CDR3 is 14 residues long.

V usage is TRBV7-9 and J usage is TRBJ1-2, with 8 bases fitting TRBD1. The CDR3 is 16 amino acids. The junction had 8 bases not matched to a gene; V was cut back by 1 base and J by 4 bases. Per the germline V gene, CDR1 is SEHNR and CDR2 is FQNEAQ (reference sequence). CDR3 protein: CASSLVGTGFSYGYTF. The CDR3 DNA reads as TGTGCCAGCAGCTTAGTGGGGACAGGATTTTCCTATGGCTACACCTTC.

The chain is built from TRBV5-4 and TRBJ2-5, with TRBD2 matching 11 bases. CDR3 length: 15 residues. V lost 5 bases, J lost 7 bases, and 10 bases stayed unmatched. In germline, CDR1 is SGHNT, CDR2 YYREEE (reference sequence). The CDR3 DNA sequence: TGTGCCAGCAGGAACCTAGCGGGGGGCCCGCGGACCCAGTACTTC. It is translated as CASRNLAGGPRTQYF.

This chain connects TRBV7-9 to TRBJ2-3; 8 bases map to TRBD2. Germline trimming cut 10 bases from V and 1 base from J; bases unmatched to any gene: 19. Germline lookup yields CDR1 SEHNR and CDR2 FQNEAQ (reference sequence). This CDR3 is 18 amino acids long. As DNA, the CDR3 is TGTGCCATCCCCGAGGGGCGCGGCGGGGGGATTCGCACAGATACGCAGTATTTT. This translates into CAIPEGRGGGIRTDTQYF.

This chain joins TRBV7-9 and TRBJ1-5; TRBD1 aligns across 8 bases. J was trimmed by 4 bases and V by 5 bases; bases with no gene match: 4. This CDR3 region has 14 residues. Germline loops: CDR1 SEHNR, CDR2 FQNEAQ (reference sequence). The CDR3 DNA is TGTGCCAGCAGCCTACAGGGGGATAATCAGCCCCAGCATTTT. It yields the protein CASSLQGDNQPQHF.

Here the CDR3 DNA reads TGTGCCAGCAGCTTAGATCTCGGTTTCTCCTACGAGCAGTACTTC. This encodes CASSLDLGFSYEQYF. This chain links TRBV11-2 with TRBJ2-7; D gene uncertain. Per the germline V gene, CDR1 is SGHAT and CDR2 is FQNNGV. The length of the CDR3 is 15 residues. Trimming cost V 0 bases and J 0 bases, with 9 bases left between them.

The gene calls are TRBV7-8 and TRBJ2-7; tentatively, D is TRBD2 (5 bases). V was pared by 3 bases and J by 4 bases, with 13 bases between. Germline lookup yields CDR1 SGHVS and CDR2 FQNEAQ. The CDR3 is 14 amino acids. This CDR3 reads CASSFLRASYEQYF. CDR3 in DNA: TGTGCCAGCAGCTTCCTGCGGGCGAGTTACGAGCAGTACTTC.

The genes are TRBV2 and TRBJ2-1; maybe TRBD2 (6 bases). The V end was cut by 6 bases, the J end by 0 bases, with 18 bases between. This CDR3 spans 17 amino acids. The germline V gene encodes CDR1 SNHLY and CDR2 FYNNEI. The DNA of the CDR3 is TGTGCCAGCAGACCCCGCGGGGCAGGGAGCTCCTACAATGAGCAGTTCTTC. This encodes CASRPRGAGSSYNEQFF. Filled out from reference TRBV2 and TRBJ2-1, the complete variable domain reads EPEVTQTPSHQVTQMGQEVILRCVPISNHLYFYWYRQILGQKVEFLVSFYNNEISEKSEIFDDQFSVERPDGSNFTLKIRSTKLEDSAMYFCASRPRGAGSSYNEQFFGPGTRLTVL.

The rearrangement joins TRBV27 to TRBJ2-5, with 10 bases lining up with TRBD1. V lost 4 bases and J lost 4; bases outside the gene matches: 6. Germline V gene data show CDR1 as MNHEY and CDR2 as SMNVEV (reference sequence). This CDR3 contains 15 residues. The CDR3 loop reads CASSSGTGVTETQYF. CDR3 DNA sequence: TGTGCCAGCAGTTCCGGGACAGGGGTGACAGAGACCCAGTACTTC.

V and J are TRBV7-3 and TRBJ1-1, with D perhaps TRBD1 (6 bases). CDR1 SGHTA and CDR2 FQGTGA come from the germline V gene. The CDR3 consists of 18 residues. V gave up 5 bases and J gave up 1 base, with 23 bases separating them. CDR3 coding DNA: TGTGCCAGCAGCCAAAGCCCCAGGGGAGGGAAGGAGAACACTGAAGCTTTCTTT. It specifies CASSQSPRGGKENTEAFF.

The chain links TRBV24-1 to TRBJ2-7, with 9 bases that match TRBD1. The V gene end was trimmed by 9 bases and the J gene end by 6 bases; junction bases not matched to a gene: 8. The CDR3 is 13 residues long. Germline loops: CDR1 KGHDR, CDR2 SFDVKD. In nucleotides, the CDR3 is TGTGCCACCTCAGGGGGACAGGGTCTCGAGCAGTACTTC. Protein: CATSGGQGLEQYF.

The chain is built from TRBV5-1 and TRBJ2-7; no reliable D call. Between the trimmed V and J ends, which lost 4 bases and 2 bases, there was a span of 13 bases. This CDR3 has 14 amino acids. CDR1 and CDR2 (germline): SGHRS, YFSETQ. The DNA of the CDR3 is TGCGCCAGCAGCAAAGACATCGGTCCCTACGAGCAGTACTTC. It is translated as CASSKDIGPYEQYF.

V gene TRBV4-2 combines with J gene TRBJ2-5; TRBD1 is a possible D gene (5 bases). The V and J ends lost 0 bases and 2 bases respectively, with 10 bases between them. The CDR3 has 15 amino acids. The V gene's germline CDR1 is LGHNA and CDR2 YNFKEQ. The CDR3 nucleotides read TGTGCCAGCAGCCAAGATACTGACAGACAAGAGACCCAGTACTTC. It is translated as CASSQDTDRQETQYF.

The CDR3 here is CASSFLGGTVSYNEQFF. CDR3 DNA: TGTGCCAGCAGTTTCCTCGGCGGGACAGTCTCCTACAATGAGCAGTTCTTC. The V call is TRBV28, the J call TRBJ2-1; a weak D match, TRBD1 (7 bases). The CDR3 spans 17 residues. Trimming took 3 bases from V and 0 from J, leaving 15 bases between them. Germline V CDR1 and CDR2: MDHEN, SYDVKM.

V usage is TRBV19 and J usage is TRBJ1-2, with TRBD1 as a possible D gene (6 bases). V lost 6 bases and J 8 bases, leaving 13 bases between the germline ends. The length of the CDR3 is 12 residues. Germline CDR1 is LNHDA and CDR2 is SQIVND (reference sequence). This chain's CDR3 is CASSKQGYGYTF. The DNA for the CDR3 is TGTGCCAGTAGCAAACAGGGCTACGGCTACACCTTC.

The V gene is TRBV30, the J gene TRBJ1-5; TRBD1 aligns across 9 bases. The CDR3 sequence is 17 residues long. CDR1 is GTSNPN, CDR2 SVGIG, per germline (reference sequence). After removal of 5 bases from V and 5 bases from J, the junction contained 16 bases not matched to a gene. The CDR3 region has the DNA TGTGCCTGGTCCGGGGGGACAGGGCGTTTAGGGCATCAGCCCCAGCATTTT. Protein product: CAWSGGTGRLGHQPQHF.

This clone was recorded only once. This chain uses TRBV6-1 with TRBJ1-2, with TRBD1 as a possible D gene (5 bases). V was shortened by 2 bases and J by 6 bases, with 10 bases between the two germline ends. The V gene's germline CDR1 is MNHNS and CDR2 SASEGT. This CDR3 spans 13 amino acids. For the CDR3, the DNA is TGTGCCAGCAGTGAAATGGGGCGCCATGGCTACACCTTC. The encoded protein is CASSEMGRHGYTF.

CDR3: CASSEIRQQNTEAFF. CDR3 bases: TGTGCCAGCAGTGAAATTAGACAGCAGAACACTGAAGCTTTCTTT. The rearrangement uses TRBV2 and TRBJ1-1, with a weak D call TRBD1 (5 bases). There are 15 residues in the CDR3. CDR1 SNHLY and CDR2 FYNNEI come from the germline V gene. Between the trimmed V and J ends, which lost 2 bases and 1 base, there was a span of 11 bases. The variable domain in full, completed from reference TRBV2 and TRBJ1-1, reads EPEVTQTPSHQVTQMGQEVILRCVPISNHLYFYWYRQILGQKVEFLVSFYNNEISEKSEIFDDQFSVERPDGSNFTLKIRSTKLEDSAMYFCASSEIRQQNTEAFFGQGTRLTVV.

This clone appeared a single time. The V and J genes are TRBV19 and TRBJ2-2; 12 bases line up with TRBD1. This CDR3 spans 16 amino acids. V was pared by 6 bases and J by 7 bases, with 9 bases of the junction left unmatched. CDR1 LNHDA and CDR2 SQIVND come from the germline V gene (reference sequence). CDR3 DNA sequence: TGTGCCAGTAGCATGGGACAGGGGGCCGGAAGCGGGGAGCTGTTTTTT. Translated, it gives CASSMGQGAGSGELFF. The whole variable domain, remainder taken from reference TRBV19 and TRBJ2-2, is DGGITQSPKYLFRKEGQNVTLSCEQNLNHDAMYWYRQDPGQGLRLIYYSQIVNDFQKGDIAEGYSVSREKKESFPLTVTSAQKNPTAFYLCASSMGQGAGSGELFFGEGSRLTVL.